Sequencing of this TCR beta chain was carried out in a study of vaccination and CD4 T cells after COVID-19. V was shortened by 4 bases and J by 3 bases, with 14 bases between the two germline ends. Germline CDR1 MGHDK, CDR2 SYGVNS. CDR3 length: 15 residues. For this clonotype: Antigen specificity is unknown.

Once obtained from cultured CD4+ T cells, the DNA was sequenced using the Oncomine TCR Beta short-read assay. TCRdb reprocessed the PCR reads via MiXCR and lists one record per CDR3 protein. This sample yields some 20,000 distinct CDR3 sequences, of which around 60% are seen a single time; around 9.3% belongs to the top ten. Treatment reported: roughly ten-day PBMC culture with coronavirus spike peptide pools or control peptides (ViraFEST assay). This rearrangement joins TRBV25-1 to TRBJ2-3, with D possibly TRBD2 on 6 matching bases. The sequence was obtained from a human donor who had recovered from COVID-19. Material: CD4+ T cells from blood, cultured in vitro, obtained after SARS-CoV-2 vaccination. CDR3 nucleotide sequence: TGTGCCAGCAGTGTCGAAGGGAGGCGAACAGATACGCAGTATTTT. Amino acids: CASSVEGRRTDTQYF.